The entry that follows covers one TCR beta chain sequence. Its antigen is as yet unknown. Some clones are missing from TCRdb's copy, which holds only in-frame ones; the method was immunoSEQ multiplex PCR. The sample has 55,000 to 75,000 clones, approximately 76% seen once. Enrolled patients, whose metastatic non-small-cell lung cancer was chemo-refractory, received focal radiation plus CTLA-4 blockade with ipilimumab. Trimming stripped 6 bases from V and 0 bases from J, with 8 bases between. Looked up from germline, CDR1 is MDHEN and CDR2 is SYDVKM. The CDR3 contains 14 residues. These data belong to a study of radiotherapy plus CTLA-4 blockade in lung cancer. As for the study in general: Among enrolled patients, under 20% responded and about 30% achieved disease control. Study results and limitations: Once radiotherapy plus ipilimumab had been given, TCR clones derived from tumor expanded in blood. How blood T cell clones changed early, along with interferon-beta, reportedly forecast response best.

The specimen was peripheral blood, collected from a patient treated with radiotherapy plus ipilimumab. The origin of this receptor is a human donor with non-small cell lung cancer whose response to radiotherapy plus ipilimumab could not be evaluated. Some clones in this sample may be carry-over from other donors' samples. The V call is TRBV28, the J call TRBJ1-4; no firm D call. DNA of the CDR3: TGTGCCAGCAGGTCGGGGTCAACTAATGAAAAACTGTTTTTT. Amino acid sequence: CASRSGSTNEKLFF. Complete variable domain (other parts from reference TRBV28 and TRBJ1-4): DVKVTQSSRYLVKRTGEKVFLECVQDMDHENMFWYRQDPGLGLRLIYFSYDVKMKEKGDIPEGYSVSREKKERFSLILESASTNQTSMYLCASRSGSTNEKLFFGSGTQLSVL.